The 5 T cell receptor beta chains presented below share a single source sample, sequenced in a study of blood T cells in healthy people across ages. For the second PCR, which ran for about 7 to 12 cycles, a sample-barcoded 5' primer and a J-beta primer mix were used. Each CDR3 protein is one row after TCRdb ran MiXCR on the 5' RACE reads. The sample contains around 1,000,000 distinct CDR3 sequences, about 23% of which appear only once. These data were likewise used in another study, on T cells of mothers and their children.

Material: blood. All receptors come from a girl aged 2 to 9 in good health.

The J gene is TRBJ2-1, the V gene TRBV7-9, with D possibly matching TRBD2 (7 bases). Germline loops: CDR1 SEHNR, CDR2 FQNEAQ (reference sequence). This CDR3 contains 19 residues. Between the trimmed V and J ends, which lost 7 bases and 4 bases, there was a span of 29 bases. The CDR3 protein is CASTKVLAGARVGYNEQFF. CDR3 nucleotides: TGTGCCAGCACCAAAGTTCTCGCGGGGGCCAGGGTCGGTTACAATGAGCAGTTCTTC.

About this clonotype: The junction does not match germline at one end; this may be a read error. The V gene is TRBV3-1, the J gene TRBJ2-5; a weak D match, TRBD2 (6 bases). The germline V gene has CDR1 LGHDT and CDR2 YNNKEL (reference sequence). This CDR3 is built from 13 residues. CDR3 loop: CASSQDERVIQSF. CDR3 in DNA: TGTGCCAGCAGCCAAGACGAGCGGGTAATTCAGTCCTTC.

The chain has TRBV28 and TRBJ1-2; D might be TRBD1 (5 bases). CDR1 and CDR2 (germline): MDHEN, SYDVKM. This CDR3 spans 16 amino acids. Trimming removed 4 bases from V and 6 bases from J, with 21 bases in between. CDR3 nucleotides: TGTGCCAGCAGTTACGCCCACAAGGACATCGCTCATGGCTACACCTTC. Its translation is CASSYAHKDIAHGYTF.

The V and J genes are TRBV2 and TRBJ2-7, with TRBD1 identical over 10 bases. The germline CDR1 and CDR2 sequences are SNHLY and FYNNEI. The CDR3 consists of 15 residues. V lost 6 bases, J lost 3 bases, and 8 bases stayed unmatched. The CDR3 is CASRVPGQGYYEQYF. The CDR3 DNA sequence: TGTGCCAGCAGGGTGCCGGGACAGGGGTACTACGAGCAGTACTTC.

In nucleotides, the CDR3 is TGTGCCAGTTATACCCCAAACCAAGAGACCCAGTACTTC. Residues: CASYTPNQETQYF. This chain links TRBV2 with TRBJ2-5; D not resolved. Per the germline V gene, CDR1 is SNHLY and CDR2 is FYNNEI. The CDR3 length is 13 residues. V shed 9 bases and J shed 0 bases, with 11 bases lying between them.